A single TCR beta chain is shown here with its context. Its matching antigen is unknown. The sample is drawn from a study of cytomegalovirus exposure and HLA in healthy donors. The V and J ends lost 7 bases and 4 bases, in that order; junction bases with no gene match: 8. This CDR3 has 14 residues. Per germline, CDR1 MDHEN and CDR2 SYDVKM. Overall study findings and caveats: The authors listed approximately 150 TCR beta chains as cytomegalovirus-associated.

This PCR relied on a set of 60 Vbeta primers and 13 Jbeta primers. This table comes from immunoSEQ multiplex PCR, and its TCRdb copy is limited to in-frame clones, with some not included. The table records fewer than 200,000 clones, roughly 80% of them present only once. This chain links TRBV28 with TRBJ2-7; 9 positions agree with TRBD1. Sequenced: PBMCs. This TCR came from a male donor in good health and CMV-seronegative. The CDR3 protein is CASTPGGQGYEQYF. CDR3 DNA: TGTGCCAGCACTCCCGGCGGACAGGGGTACGAGCAGTACTTC.